This entry concerns a single T cell receptor (beta chain). Deletions cut 1 base from V and 1 base from J, with 7 bases between. Germline values: CDR1 SGHTA, CDR2 FQGNSA. CDR3 size: 14 residues. The sample originates from a study of control samples from healthy donors and cancer patients. Data came from immunoSEQ multiplex PCR; TCRdb stores just in-frame clones and leaves some out. This table holds some 97,000 clones, roughly 87% found once. The chain combines TRBV7-2 with TRBJ1-1; no clear D gene. The clonotype was recovered from a woman aged 45-65 years in good health. The specimen sequenced was blood. The CDR3 region is CASSLGTANTEAFF. In DNA, the CDR3 is TGTGCCAGCAGCTTAGGAACAGCGAACACTGAAGCTTTCTTT. Based on the CDR3 plus reference TRBV7-2 and TRBJ1-1, the full variable domain is GAGVSQSPSNKVTEKGKDVELRCDPISGHTALYWYRQSLGQGLEFLIYFQGNSAPDKSGLPSDRFSAERTGGSVSTLTIQRTQQEDSAVYLCASSLGTANTEAFFGQGTRLTVV.